The clone carrying this T cell receptor beta chain showed up many times. Antigen unknown. The V gene's germline CDR1 is SGHRS and CDR2 YFSETQ. With 2 bases clipped from V and 5 bases from J, the junction kept 3 bases outside the gene matches. This CDR3 region has 15 residues. The data derive from a study of T-cell reconstitution after alpha-beta-depleted transplantation in children. Regarding the study as a whole: Surviving recipient T cells and thymic progenitors underlay high day-60 TCRbeta diversity in some patients.

During its preparation, the TCRbeta library received unique molecular identifiers. From the PCR reads, TCRdb called clonotypes with MiXCR, one entry per CDR3 protein. The sample includes over 200,000 distinct CDR3 sequences, approximately 8.4% of them seen just once. This TCR was recovered from a male patient aged 2-10 years who had a stem cell transplant for acute myeloid leukemia, so the T cells may come from the graft donor. This chain links TRBV5-1 with TRBJ2-1; 11 nucleotides match TRBD2. The specimen was PBMCs, mostly from graft donor cells, collected 360 days after TCRalphabeta/CD19-depleted stem cell transplant. CDR3 region: CASSLLAGVDNEQFF. DNA for the CDR3: TGCGCCAGCAGCTTACTAGCGGGGGTAGACAATGAGCAGTTCTTC. Full variable domain (rest looked up from reference TRBV5-1 and TRBJ2-1): KAGVTQTPRYLIKTRGQQVTLSCSPISGHRSVSWYQQTPGQGLQFLFEYFSETQRNKGNFPGRFSGRQFSNSRSEMNVSTLELGDSALYLCASSLLAGVDNEQFFGPGTRLTVL.